These T cell receptor beta chains were read from a single sample in a study of molecular identifiers for immune sequencing clone quantification. MiXCR, run by TCRdb on the PCR reads, gives a single entry per CDR3 protein. The table has about 510,000 distinct CDR3 sequences, about 21% seen once. The sequenced sample consisted of naive CD8+ T cells from blood, with Jurkat cell RNA spiked in. The receptors stem from a human donor in good health. Some libraries in this study had Jurkat cell RNA spiked in. Both conserved end residues are part of each CDR3. A D gene is named only where the DNA matches it firmly. Clone sizes are given selectively: once, few, many, or a class where the clone is expanded.

V gene: TRBV7-9; J gene: TRBJ1-6; D gene: TRBD1; clone size: few; CDR3 protein: CASSLPITGDFSPLHF
V gene: TRBV27; J gene: TRBJ1-1; D gene: TRBD1; clone size: many; CDR3 protein: CASSQRQGASTEAFF
V gene: TRBV7-6; J gene: TRBJ1-2; D gene: NA; clone size: few; CDR3 protein: CASSLGGEEGYTF
V gene: TRBV29-1; J gene: TRBJ2-5; D gene: TRBD2; clone size: many; CDR3 protein: CSVEAGGEETQYF
V gene: TRBV4-2; J gene: TRBJ2-7; D gene: NA; clone size: NA; CDR3 protein: CASSQEESGVYEQYF
V gene: TRBV6-1; J gene: TRBJ2-4; D gene: NA; clone size: many; CDR3 protein: CASSVRTQGLVSHIQYF
V gene: TRBV20-1; J gene: TRBJ1-1; D gene: NA; clone size: NA; CDR3 protein: CSARRQMNTEAFF
V gene: TRBV28; J gene: TRBJ2-3; D gene: NA; clone size: many; CDR3 protein: CASSLLLGGAGGDTQYF
V gene: TRBV19; J gene: TRBJ2-1; D gene: NA; clone size: few; CDR3 protein: CASSSSGGYNEQFF
V gene: TRBV12-3/TRBV12-4; J gene: TRBJ1-1; D gene: NA; clone size: NA; CDR3 protein: CASSWAPGDTEAFF
V gene: TRBV6-2/TRBV6-3; J gene: TRBJ2-2; D gene: NA; clone size: NA; CDR3 protein: CASSYWRVAAGELFF
V gene: TRBV20-1; J gene: TRBJ1-5; D gene: NA; clone size: NA; CDR3 protein: CSASGQGQPQHF
V gene: TRBV3-1; J gene: TRBJ2-3; D gene: TRBD2; clone size: few; CDR3 protein: CASSQRLAGGTDTQYF
V gene: TRBV20-1; J gene: TRBJ1-1; D gene: NA; clone size: many; CDR3 protein: CSASSARAYTEAFF
V gene: TRBV28; J gene: TRBJ1-2; D gene: NA; clone size: few; CDR3 protein: CASSQRTLTEGYTF
V gene: TRBV28; J gene: TRBJ1-1; D gene: NA; clone size: NA; CDR3 protein: CASSLMGPEAFF
V gene: TRBV28; J gene: TRBJ1-3; D gene: TRBD1; clone size: NA; CDR3 protein: CASNRDRGSGNTIYF
V gene: TRBV20-1; J gene: TRBJ1-2; D gene: NA; clone size: few; CDR3 protein: CSATKDYGYTF
V gene: TRBV27; J gene: TRBJ2-7; D gene: NA; clone size: many; CDR3 protein: CASSYASSYEQYF
V gene: TRBV13; J gene: TRBJ2-3; D gene: NA; clone size: NA; CDR3 protein: CASSFGRQGTDPVTDTQYF
V gene: TRBV4-1; J gene: TRBJ2-3; D gene: NA; clone size: many; CDR3 protein: CASSQVGGVDTQYF
V gene: TRBV4-2; J gene: TRBJ2-7; D gene: NA; clone size: many; CDR3 protein: CASSQEPGGAYEQYF
V gene: TRBV28; J gene: TRBJ2-2; D gene: NA; clone size: NA; CDR3 protein: CASTSPGTHTGELFF
V gene: TRBV11-2; J gene: TRBJ2-3; D gene: TRBD1; clone size: NA; CDR3 protein: CASNPHPVDRGTDTQYF
V gene: TRBV6-2/TRBV6-3; J gene: TRBJ2-1; D gene: NA; clone size: NA; CDR3 protein: CASSYGRVLNEQFF
V gene: TRBV20-1; J gene: TRBJ1-5; D gene: NA; clone size: NA; CDR3 protein: CSARGTDNQPQHF
V gene: TRBV27; J gene: TRBJ2-7; D gene: NA; clone size: NA; CDR3 protein: CASSLAENSYEQYF
V gene: TRBV29-1; J gene: TRBJ2-4; D gene: TRBD2; clone size: many; CDR3 protein: CSLIMAGVLLAKNIQYF
V gene: TRBV7-2; J gene: TRBJ1-3; D gene: NA; clone size: many; CDR3 protein: CASSLVTDSRLSGNTIYF
V gene: TRBV29-1; J gene: TRBJ2-2; D gene: NA; clone size: many; CDR3 protein: CSTRLGGGELFF
V gene: TRBV7-9; J gene: TRBJ2-2; D gene: NA; clone size: NA; CDR3 protein: CASSLARVTGELFF
V gene: TRBV27; J gene: TRBJ1-2; D gene: NA; clone size: NA; CDR3 protein: CASSLSSAANYGYTF
V gene: TRBV7-9; J gene: TRBJ2-5; D gene: NA; clone size: once; CDR3 protein: CASSLAGDREVETQYF
V gene: TRBV7-9; J gene: TRBJ2-7; D gene: NA; clone size: NA; CDR3 protein: CAGLPGGSPYEQYF
V gene: TRBV6-1; J gene: TRBJ2-3; D gene: TRBD1; clone size: many; CDR3 protein: CASSAEGQGIGWTDTQYF
V gene: TRBV4-1; J gene: TRBJ2-1; D gene: NA; clone size: NA; CDR3 protein: CASSLVDGDNEQFF
V gene: TRBV27; J gene: TRBJ2-7; D gene: NA; clone size: NA; CDR3 protein: CASSPAPTAHEQYF
V gene: TRBV29-1; J gene: TRBJ1-2; D gene: TRBD1; clone size: NA; CDR3 protein: CSGRTGSNYGYTF
V gene: TRBV7-2; J gene: TRBJ2-7; D gene: NA; clone size: once; CDR3 protein: CASSPSRYEQCF
V gene: TRBV5-1; J gene: TRBJ1-1; D gene: TRBD1; clone size: NA; CDR3 protein: CASSSPGQGGLNTEAFF
V gene: TRBV19; J gene: TRBJ2-2; D gene: TRBD1; clone size: few; CDR3 protein: CASSIHNRGPGTGELFF
V gene: TRBV6-2/TRBV6-3; J gene: TRBJ1-6; D gene: TRBD1; clone size: NA; CDR3 protein: CASSTFRDRDPNSPLHF
V gene: TRBV6-4; J gene: TRBJ2-1; D gene: TRBD2; clone size: NA; CDR3 protein: CASSDWGTRRYNEQFF
V gene: TRBV11-1; J gene: TRBJ2-3; D gene: NA; clone size: once; CDR3 protein: CASSLVDRSSTDTQYF